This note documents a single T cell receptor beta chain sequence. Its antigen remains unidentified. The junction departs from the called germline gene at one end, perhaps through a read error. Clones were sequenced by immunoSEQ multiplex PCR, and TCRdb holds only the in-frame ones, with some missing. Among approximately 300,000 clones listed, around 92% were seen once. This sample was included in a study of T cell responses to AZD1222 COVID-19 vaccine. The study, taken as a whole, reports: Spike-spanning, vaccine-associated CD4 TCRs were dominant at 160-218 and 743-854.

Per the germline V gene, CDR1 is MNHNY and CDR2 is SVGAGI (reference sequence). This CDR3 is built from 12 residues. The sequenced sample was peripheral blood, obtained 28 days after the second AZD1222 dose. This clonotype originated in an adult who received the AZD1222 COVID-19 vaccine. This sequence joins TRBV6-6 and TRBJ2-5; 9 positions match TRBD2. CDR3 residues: CASSYQRGAPDF. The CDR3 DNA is TGTGCCAGCAGTTACCAGCGGGGGGCCCCGGACTTC.